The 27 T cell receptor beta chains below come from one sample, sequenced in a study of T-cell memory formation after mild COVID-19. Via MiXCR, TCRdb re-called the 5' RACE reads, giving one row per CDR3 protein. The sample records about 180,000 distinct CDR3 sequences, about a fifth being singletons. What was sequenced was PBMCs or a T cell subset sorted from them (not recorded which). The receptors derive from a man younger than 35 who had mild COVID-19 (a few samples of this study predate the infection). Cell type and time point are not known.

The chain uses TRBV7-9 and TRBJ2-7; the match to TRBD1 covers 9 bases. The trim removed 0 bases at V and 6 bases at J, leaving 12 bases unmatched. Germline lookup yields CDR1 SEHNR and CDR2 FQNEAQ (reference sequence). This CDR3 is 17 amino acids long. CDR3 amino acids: CASSLALPPGQGIEQYV. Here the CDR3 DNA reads TGTGCCAGCAGCTTAGCGCTACCGCCCGGACAGGGGATCGAGCAGTACGTC.

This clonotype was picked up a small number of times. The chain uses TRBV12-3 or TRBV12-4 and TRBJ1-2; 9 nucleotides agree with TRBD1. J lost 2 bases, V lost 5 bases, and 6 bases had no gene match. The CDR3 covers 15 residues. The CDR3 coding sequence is TGTGCCAGCAGTAACCCCGGACAGGGGAACTATGGCTACACCTTC. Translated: CASSNPGQGNYGYTF.

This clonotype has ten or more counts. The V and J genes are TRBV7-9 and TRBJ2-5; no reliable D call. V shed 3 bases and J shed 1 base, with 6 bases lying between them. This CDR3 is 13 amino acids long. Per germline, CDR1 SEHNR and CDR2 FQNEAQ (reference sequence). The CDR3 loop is CASSFNPQETQYF. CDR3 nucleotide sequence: TGTGCCAGCAGCTTTAATCCCCAAGAGACCCAGTACTTC.

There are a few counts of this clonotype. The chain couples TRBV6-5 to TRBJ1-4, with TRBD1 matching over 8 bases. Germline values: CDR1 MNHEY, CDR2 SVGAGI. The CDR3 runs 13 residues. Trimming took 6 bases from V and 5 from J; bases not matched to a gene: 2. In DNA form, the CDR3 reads TGTGCCAGCAGCCGGGACAGGAATGAAAAACTGTTTTTT. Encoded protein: CASSRDRNEKLFF.

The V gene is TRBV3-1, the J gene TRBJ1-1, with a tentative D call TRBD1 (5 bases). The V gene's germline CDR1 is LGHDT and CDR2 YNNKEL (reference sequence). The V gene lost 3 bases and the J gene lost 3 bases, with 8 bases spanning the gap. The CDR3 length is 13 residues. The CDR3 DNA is TGTGCCAGCAGCCAGGTCAGGGACACTGAAGCTTTCTTT. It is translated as CASSQVRDTEAFF.

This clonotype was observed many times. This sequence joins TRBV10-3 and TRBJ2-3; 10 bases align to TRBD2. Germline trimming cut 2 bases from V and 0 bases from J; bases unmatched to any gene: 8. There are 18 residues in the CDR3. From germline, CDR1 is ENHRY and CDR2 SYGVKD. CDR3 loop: CAISEASGGMTSTDTQYF. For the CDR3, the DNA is TGTGCCATCAGTGAGGCTAGCGGGGGCATGACTAGCACAGATACGCAGTATTTT.

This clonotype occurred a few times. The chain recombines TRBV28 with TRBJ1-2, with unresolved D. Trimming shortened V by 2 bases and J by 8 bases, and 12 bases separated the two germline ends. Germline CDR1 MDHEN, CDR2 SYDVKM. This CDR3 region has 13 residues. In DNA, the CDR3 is TGTGCCAGCAGTTTAGAGCCAGGATCGGGCTACACCTTC. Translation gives CASSLEPGSGYTF.

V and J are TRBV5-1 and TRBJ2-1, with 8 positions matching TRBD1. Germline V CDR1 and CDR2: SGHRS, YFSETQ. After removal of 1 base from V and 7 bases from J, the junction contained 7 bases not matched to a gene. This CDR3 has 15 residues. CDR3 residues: CASSLFAGGRNEQFF. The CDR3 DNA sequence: TGCGCCAGCAGCTTGTTTGCAGGGGGCCGAAATGAGCAGTTCTTC.

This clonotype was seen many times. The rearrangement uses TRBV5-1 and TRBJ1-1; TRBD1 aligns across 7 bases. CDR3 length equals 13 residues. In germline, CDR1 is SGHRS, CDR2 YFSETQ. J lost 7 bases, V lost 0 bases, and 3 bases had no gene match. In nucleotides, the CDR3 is TGCGCCAGCAGCTTGGGACAGGGTGGTGAAGCTTTCTTT. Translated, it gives CASSLGQGGEAFF.

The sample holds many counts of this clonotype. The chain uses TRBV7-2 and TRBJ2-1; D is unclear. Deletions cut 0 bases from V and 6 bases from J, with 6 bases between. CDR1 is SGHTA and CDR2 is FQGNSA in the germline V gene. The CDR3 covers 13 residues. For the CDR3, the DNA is TGTGCCAGCAGCTTAGCGATGGGCAATGAGCAGTTCTTC. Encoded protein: CASSLAMGNEQFF.

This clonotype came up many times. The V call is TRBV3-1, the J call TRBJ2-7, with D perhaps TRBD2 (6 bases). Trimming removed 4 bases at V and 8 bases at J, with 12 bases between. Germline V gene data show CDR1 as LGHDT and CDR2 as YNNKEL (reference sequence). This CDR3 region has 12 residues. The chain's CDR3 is CASSPEAGKQYF. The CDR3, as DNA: TGTGCCAGCAGCCCGGAGGCGGGGAAGCAGTACTTC.

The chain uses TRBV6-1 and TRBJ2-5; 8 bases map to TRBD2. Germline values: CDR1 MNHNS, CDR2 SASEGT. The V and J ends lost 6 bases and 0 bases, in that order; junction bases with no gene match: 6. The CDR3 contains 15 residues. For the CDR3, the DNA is TGTGCCAGCAGGACTAGCGCCTCGTACCAAGAGACCCAGTACTTC. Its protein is CASRTSASYQETQYF.

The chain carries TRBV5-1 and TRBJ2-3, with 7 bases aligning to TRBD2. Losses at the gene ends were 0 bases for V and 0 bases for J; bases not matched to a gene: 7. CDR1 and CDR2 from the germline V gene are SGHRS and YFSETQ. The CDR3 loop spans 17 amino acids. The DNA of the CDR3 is TGCGCCAGCAGCTTGGTGCGACTAGCAGAGAGCACAGATACGCAGTATTTT. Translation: CASSLVRLAESTDTQYF.

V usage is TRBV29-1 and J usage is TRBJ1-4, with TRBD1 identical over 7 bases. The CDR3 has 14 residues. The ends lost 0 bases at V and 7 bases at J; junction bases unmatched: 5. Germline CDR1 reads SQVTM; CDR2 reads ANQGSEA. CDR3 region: CSVEETAGGEKLFF. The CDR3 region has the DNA TGCAGCGTTGAAGAGACGGCAGGGGGTGAAAAACTGTTTTTT. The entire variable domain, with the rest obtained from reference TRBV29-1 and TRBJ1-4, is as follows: SAVISQKPSRDICQRGTSLTIQCQVDSQVTMMFWYRQQPGQSLTLIATANQGSEATYESGFVIDKFPISRPNLTFSTLTVSNMSPEDSSIYLCSVEETAGGEKLFFGSGTQLSVL.

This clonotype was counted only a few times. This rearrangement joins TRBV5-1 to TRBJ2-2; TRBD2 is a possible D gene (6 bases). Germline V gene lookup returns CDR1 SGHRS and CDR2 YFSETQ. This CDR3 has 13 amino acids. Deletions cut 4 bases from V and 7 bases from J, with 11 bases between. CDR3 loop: CASSTGTFGELFF. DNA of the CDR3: TGCGCCAGCAGCACCGGGACTTTCGGGGAGCTGTTTTTT.

CDR3 nucleotide sequence: TGCGCCAGCAGCGAGGGGGGGACGTTCGGGGAGACCCAGTACTTC. Translation: CASSEGGTFGETQYF. The chain couples TRBV5-1 to TRBJ2-5, with a possible D match to TRBD2 (7 bases). Germline V gene lookup returns CDR1 SGHRS and CDR2 YFSETQ. Trimming removed 4 bases from V and 5 bases from J, with 18 bases in between. The CDR3 has 15 amino acids. The full variable domain, with the rest looked up from reference TRBV5-1 and TRBJ2-5, is KAGVTQTPRYLIKTRGQQVTLSCSPISGHRSVSWYQQTPGQGLQFLFEYFSETQRNKGNFPGRFSGRQFSNSRSEMNVSTLELGDSALYLCASSEGGTFGETQYFGPGTRLLVL.

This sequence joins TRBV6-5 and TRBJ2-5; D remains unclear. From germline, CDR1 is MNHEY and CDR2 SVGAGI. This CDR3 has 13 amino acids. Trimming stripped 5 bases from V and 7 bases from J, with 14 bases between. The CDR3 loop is CASSHRDTGTQYF. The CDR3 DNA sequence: TGTGCCAGCAGTCATAGAGATACTGGGACCCAGTACTTC.

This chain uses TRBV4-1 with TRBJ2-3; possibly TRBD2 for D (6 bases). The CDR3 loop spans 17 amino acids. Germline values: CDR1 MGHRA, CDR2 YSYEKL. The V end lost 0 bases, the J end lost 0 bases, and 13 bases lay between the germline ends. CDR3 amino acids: CASSQDVAGISTDTQYF. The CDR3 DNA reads TGCGCCAGCAGCCAAGATGTTGCGGGGATCAGCACAGATACGCAGTATTTT.

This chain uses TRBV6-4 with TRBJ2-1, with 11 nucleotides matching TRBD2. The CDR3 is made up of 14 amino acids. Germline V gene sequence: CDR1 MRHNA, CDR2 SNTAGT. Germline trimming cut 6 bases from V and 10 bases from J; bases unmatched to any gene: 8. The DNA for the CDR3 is TGTGCCAGCAGACCGGGACTAGCGGTCGGGGAGCAGTTCTTC. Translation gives CASRPGLAVGEQFF.

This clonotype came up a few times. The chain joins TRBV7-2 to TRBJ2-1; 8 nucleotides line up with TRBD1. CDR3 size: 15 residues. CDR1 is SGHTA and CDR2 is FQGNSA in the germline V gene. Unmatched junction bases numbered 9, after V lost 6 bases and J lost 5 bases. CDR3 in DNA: TGTGCCAGCAGTCGCGACAGGGGATCCCACAATGAGCAGTTCTTC. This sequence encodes CASSRDRGSHNEQFF.

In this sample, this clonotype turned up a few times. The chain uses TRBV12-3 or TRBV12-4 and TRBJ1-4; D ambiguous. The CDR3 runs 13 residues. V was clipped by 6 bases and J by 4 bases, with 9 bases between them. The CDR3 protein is CASRRQVNEKLFF. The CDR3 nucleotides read TGTGCCAGCAGGAGACAAGTTAATGAAAAACTGTTTTTT.

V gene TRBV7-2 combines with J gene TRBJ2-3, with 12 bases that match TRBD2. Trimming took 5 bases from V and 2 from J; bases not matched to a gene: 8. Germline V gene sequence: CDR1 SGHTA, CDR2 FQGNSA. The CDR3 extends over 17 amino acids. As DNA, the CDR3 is TGTGCCAGCAGCCCGCTACTAGCGGGGGGCATCACAGATACGCAGTATTTT. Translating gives CASSPLLAGGITDTQYF.

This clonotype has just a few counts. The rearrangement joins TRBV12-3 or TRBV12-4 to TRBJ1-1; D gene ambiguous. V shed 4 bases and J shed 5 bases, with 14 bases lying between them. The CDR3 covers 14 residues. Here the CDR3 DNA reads TGTGCCAGCAGTTCGGGTGGCGGGCGAACTGAAGCTTTCTTT. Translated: CASSSGGGRTEAFF.

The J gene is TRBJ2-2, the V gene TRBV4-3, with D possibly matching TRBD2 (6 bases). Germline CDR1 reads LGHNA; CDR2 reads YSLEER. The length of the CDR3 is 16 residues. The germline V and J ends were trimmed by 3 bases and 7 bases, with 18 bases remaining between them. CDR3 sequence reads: CASSQTWAGTVGELFF. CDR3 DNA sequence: TGCGCCAGCAGCCAGACTTGGGCGGGGACGGTCGGGGAGCTGTTTTTT.

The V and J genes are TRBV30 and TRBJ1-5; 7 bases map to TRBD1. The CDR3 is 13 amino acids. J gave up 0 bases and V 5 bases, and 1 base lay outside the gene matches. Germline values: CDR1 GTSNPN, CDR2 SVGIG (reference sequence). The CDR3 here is CAWGQVSNQPQHF. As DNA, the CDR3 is TGTGCCTGGGGACAGGTTAGCAATCAGCCCCAGCATTTT.

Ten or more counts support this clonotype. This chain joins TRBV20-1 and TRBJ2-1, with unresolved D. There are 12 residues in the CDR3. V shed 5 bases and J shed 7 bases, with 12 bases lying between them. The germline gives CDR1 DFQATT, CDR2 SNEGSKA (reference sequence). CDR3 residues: CSAPRSDNEQFF. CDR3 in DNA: TGCAGTGCTCCTAGGTCGGATAATGAGCAGTTCTTC.

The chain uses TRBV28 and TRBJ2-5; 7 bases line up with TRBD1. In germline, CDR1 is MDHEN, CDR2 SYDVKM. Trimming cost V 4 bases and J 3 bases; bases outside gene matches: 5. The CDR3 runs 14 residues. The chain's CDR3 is CASSSRQGEETQYF. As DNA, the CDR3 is TGTGCCAGCAGTTCAAGACAGGGCGAAGAGACCCAGTACTTC.